These 9 T cell receptor beta chains share one sample of origin, sequenced in a study of human T cells and chemical hapten exposure (TCRdb year 2021). The library was obtained by RACE. The sequencing machine was a NextSeq 500. The public sequencing data were trimmed at Q25 with fastp and processed into clonotypes with MiXCR by TCRdb, which kept only in-frame beta chains. Each record represents a unique CDR3 protein, reported with the most common genes and DNA among its rows. This sample lists about 140,000 distinct CDR3 sequences; 12% were detected once. The leading ten clones occupy less than 1.5% of the sample. The time point label on this specimen signifies: patch test 2, 6 weeks after DPC sensitization. Read against the paper, the sample's treatment or condition label means: therapeutic diphenylcyclopropenone sensitization with weekly scalp DPC. The material was whole blood, obtained in connection with sensitization to the hapten diphenylcyclopropenone (DPC). The source of these receptors is a woman aged 50 to 60 with alopecia areata. Some clones in this sample may be carry-over from other donors' samples.

The chain has TRBV10-3 and TRBJ2-3; TRBD1 is a possible D gene (6 bases). The CDR3 is 13 residues long. Trimming pared 7 bases from V and 0 bases from J, leaving 8 bases between. CDR1 and CDR2 (germline): ENHRY, SYGVKD. The CDR3: CAITGASTDTQYF. The DNA of the CDR3 is TGTGCCATCACAGGGGCAAGCACAGATACGCAGTATTTT.

This clonotype turned up a few times. The rearrangement links TRBV25-1 to TRBJ1-2; unclear D gene. The germline V and J ends were trimmed by 7 bases and 4 bases, with 10 bases remaining between them. The CDR3 consists of 12 residues. CDR1 and CDR2 (germline): MGHDK, SYGVNS. This CDR3 reads CASMASGYGYTF. DNA of the CDR3: TGTGCCAGCATGGCCTCTGGCTATGGCTACACCTTC.

This chain uses TRBV20-1 with TRBJ2-7, with 8 bases aligning to TRBD2. This CDR3 is built from 13 residues. Losses at the gene ends were 5 bases for V and 7 bases for J; bases not matched to a gene: 10. Germline-derived CDR1 and CDR2 are DFQATT and SNEGSKA (reference sequence). CDR3 sequence (DNA): TGCAGTGCTCCCCTCCCGGGAGGGGGTGAGCAGTACTTC. It translates to CSAPLPGGGEQYF.

This clonotype was seen ten or more times. The chain recombines TRBV6-2 or TRBV6-3 with TRBJ2-7, with D hard to call. There are 14 residues in the CDR3. The germline V gene has CDR1 MNHEY and CDR2 SVGEGT. Trimming left V 2 bases short and J 1 base short, with 9 bases between. CDR3 nucleotides: TGTGCCAGCAGTTACAGTTCGGGTTCCTACGAGCAGTACTTC. Its translation: CASSYSSGSYEQYF.

CDR3 loop: CASSRDIPPNQPQHF. The DNA of the CDR3 is TGTGCCAGCTCCCGGGACATTCCCCCCAATCAGCCCCAGCATTTT. The chain employs TRBV18 and TRBJ1-5; weak D call: TRBD1 (6 bases). CDR3 length: 15 residues. The V gene's germline CDR1 is KGHSH and CDR2 LQKENI. Trimming pared 6 bases from V and 3 bases from J, leaving 15 bases between.

CDR3 region: CASWAQTNYGYTF. The CDR3 bases are TGTGCCAGTTGGGCCCAAACGAACTATGGCTACACCTTC. This chain links TRBV19 with TRBJ1-2; D not certain. This CDR3 comprises 13 residues. The V gene's germline CDR1 is LNHDA and CDR2 SQIVND (reference sequence). V dropped 8 bases and J dropped 2 bases, with 12 bases sitting between them. The full variable domain, completed using reference TRBV19 and TRBJ1-2, is DGGITQSPKYLFRKEGQNVTLSCEQNLNHDAMYWYRQDPGQGLRLIYYSQIVNDFQKGDIAEGYSVSREKKESFPLTVTSAQKNPTAFYLCASWAQTNYGYTFGSGTRLTVV.

This clonotype was seen at least ten times. The J gene is TRBJ2-5, the V gene TRBV5-6, with D maybe TRBD1 (6 bases). Trimming removed 3 bases from V and 9 bases from J, with 12 bases in between. Germline CDR1 SGHDT, CDR2 YYEEEE. The CDR3 consists of 12 residues. The CDR3 reads CASSSSEGAQYF. Written as DNA, the CDR3 is TGTGCCAGCAGCTCAAGCGAGGGGGCCCAGTACTTC.

This sequence joins TRBV6-1 and TRBJ2-2; TRBD1 or TRBD2 may be the D gene (5 bases each). The CDR3 sequence is 14 residues long. Germline V gene sequence: CDR1 MNHNS, CDR2 SASEGT. Trimming shortened V by 10 bases and J by 4 bases, and 16 bases separated the two germline ends. CDR3 protein: CATRGEGSTGELFF. The DNA of the CDR3 is TGTGCCACCCGGGGCGAGGGGTCCACCGGGGAGCTGTTTTTT.

The CDR3 sequence is CASSLAEDTDTQYF. The CDR3 DNA reads TGTGCCAGCAGTTTAGCGGAGGACACAGATACGCAGTATTTT. The V gene is TRBV12-3 or TRBV12-4, the J gene TRBJ2-3; D is perhaps TRBD2 (5 bases). The CDR3 has 14 residues. V lost 0 bases to trimming and J lost 2 bases, with 6 bases between them.